These T cell receptor beta chains were read from a single sample in a study of T cell repertoires in cytomegalovirus infection. One entry per CDR3 protein, called by TCRdb with MiXCR from the reads. The table lists nearly 650,000 distinct CDR3 sequences, 20% to 25% of them singletons. The sample taken for sequencing was CD8+ T cells from PBMCs. The receptors were gathered from a human donor in good health (CMV status not recorded). Some clones in this sample may be carry-over from other donors' samples. Both conserved end residues are part of each CDR3. D genes are given only for firm matches. Clone size is given for some rows only: seen once, a few or many times, or a class if the clone is expanded.

>TRBJ1-5|TRBD1|TRBV7-8|many
CASSLGTGVGNQPQHF
TGTGCCAGCAGCTTAGGGACAGGGGTTGGCAATCAGCCCCAGCATTTT
>TRBJ2-5|TRBD1|TRBV14|-
CASRKTGGETQYF
TGTGCCAGCAGAAAGACAGGGGGAGAGACCCAGTACTTC
>TRBJ2-1|-|TRBV5-1|few
CASSFRASSYNEQFF
TGCGCCAGCAGCTTTCGGGCTAGCTCCTACAATGAGCAGTTCTTC
>TRBJ1-6|-|TRBV28|many
CASSFGDYNSPLHF
TGTGCCAGCAGTTTTGGAGACTATAATTCACCCCTCCACTTT
>TRBJ1-2|-|TRBV20-1|few
CSASYTLSPGYTF
TGCAGTGCTAGTTACACATTGAGTCCCGGCTACACCTTC
>TRBJ2-1|-|TRBV6-2/TRBV6-3|-
CASRIEGFYNEQFF
TGTGCCAGCAGGATAGAAGGATTCTACAATGAGCAGTTCTTC
>TRBJ1-5|-|TRBV6-1|-
CASSEWAGINQPQHF
TGTGCCAGCAGTGAATGGGCAGGGATCAATCAGCCCCAGCATTTT
>TRBJ1-2|TRBD1|TRBV20-1|-
CSARGSTLRDSFLRDNYGYTF
TGCAGTGCTAGAGGTTCCACCTTGCGGGACAGTTTTCTCCGTGACAACTATGGCTACACCTTC
>TRBJ2-3|-|TRBV6-5|-
CASSSEPLESSDTQYF
TGTGCCAGCAGCTCCGAACCCTTGGAGAGTTCAGATACGCAGTATTTT
>TRBJ2-1|-|TRBV6-1|-
CASSPNWSSYNEQFF
TGTGCCAGCAGTCCGAACTGGAGCTCCTACAATGAGCAGTTCTTC
>TRBJ2-5|-|TRBV2|few
CASSARGRNQETQYF
TGTGCCAGCAGTGCCCGGGGGCGTAATCAAGAGACCCAGTACTTC
>TRBJ1-1|TRBD1|TRBV6-1|many
CASSRRPGTDVFEAFF
TGTGCCAGCAGCCGCAGACCAGGGACAGACGTCTTTGAAGCTTTCTTT
>TRBJ1-2|TRBD1|TRBV25-1|many
CASSQGTAQGYTF
TGTGCCAGCAGTCAAGGGACAGCACAAGGCTACACCTTC
>TRBJ2-4|-|TRBV12-3/TRBV12-4|few
CASSRFDIQYF
TGTGCCAGCAGCCGCTTTGACATTCAGTACTTC
>TRBJ1-2|-|TRBV20-1|-
CSARDRRWRASEQGYTF
TGCAGTGCTAGAGATCGTCGTTGGAGGGCATCGGAGCAGGGCTACACCTTC
>TRBJ1-1|TRBD1|TRBV11-3|few
CASSLEAGGEAFF
TGTGCCAGCAGCTTAGAGGCAGGGGGCGAAGCTTTCTTT
>TRBJ1-5|-|TRBV6-2/TRBV6-3|-
CASSFDRWRQPQHF
TGTGCCAGCAGCTTCGACAGGTGGCGGCAGCCCCAGCATTTT
>TRBJ1-1|-|TRBV10-3|many
CAISERAVSTEAFF
TGTGCCATCAGTGAGAGAGCGGTGAGCACTGAAGCTTTCTTT
>TRBJ1-2|-|TRBV14|few
CASSQVGKGLTNYGYTF
TGTGCCAGCAGCCAAGTGGGGAAGGGATTAACGAACTATGGCTACACCTTC
>TRBJ2-1|TRBD2|TRBV2|few
CASSGTSGGSYNEQFF
TGTGCCAGCAGTGGGACTAGCGGGGGCTCCTACAATGAGCAGTTCTTC
>TRBJ2-2|-|TRBV6-5|many
CASALEGPDTGELFF
TGTGCCAGCGCCCTCGAGGGGCCGGACACCGGGGAGCTGTTTTTT
>TRBJ2-1|-|TRBV29-1|few
CSVTQGYEQFF
TGCAGCGTTACCCAGGGGTATGAGCAGTTCTTC
>TRBJ2-1|-|TRBV28|few
CASSFREQFF
TGTGCCAGCAGTTTTAGAGAGCAGTTCTTC
>TRBJ2-1|TRBD2|TRBV7-6|many
CASSLRLAGRRDEQFF
TGTGCTAGCAGCTTACGACTAGCGGGGCGTCGGGATGAGCAGTTCTTC
>TRBJ2-5|TRBD2|TRBV10-3|-
CATSGGGETQYF
TGTGCCACCAGCGGGGGTGGCGAGACCCAGTACTTC
>TRBJ1-2|-|TRBV6-2/TRBV6-3|-
CASSFSGTYGYTF
TGTGCCAGCAGTTTCTCCGGGACCTATGGCTACACCTTC
>TRBJ2-1|-|TRBV7-3|many
CASSSGPGPNEQFF
TGTGCCAGCAGTTCGGGGCCGGGGCCGAATGAGCAGTTCTTC
>TRBJ1-1|TRBD1|TRBV28|-
CASSSPDRVLRLFNTEAFF
TGTGCCAGCAGTTCCCCGGACAGGGTTCTTCGCTTATTCAACACTGAAGCTTTCTTT
>TRBJ1-1|TRBD1|TRBV10-3|-
CAISRTGTQNTEAFF
TGTGCCATCAGCCGGACAGGGACCCAGAACACTGAAGCTTTCTTT
>TRBJ2-2|-|TRBV20-1|-
CSARDYRLSNTGELFF
TGCAGTGCTAGAGATTACCGTCTATCGAACACCGGGGAGCTGTTTTTT
>TRBJ2-5|TRBD2|TRBV20-1|few
CSARDLQRGPQETQYF
TGCAGTGCTAGAGATCTCCAGCGGGGACCTCAAGAGACCCAGTACTTC
>TRBJ2-7|TRBD2|TRBV27|few
CASSELAGARLGGEQYF
TGTGCCAGCAGTGAACTAGCGGGGGCCCGCCTCGGAGGCGAGCAGTACTTC
>TRBJ2-1|TRBD2|TRBV11-1|-
CASSSGGLAGFYNEQFF
TGTGCCAGCAGCTCAGGGGGACTAGCGGGGTTCTACAATGAGCAGTTCTTC
>TRBJ1-5|-|TRBV7-9|many
CASSTGGGGSNQPQHF
TGTGCCAGCAGCACTGGAGGAGGCGGTAGCAATCAGCCCCAGCATTTT
>TRBJ2-5|-|TRBV7-9|-
CASNLASIETQYF
TGTGCCAGCAACTTAGCCTCTATAGAGACCCAGTACTTC
>TRBJ1-5|-|TRBV20-1|-
CSARGTRGVSNQPQHF
TGCAGTGCTAGAGGCACCCGGGGTGTTAGCAATCAGCCCCAGCATTTT
>TRBJ2-1|TRBD2|TRBV5-1|-
CASSPLASGAYNEQFF
TGCGCCAGCAGCCCCTTGGCTAGCGGGGCCTACAATGAGCAGTTCTTC
>TRBJ2-5|-|TRBV7-8|many
CASSVMGLMQTQYF
TGTGCCAGCAGCGTAATGGGCTTAATGCAGACCCAGTACTTC
>TRBJ2-2|-|TRBV14|-
CASSPWREFTGELFF
TGTGCCAGCAGCCCCTGGAGGGAGTTCACCGGGGAGCTGTTTTTT
>TRBJ2-5|TRBD1|TRBV3-1|-
CASSQVRDREETQYF
TGTGCCAGCAGCCAAGTCAGGGACAGGGAGGAGACCCAGTACTTC
>TRBJ2-1|-|TRBV12-5|-
CASGLVWNEQFF
TGTGCTAGTGGTTTGGTATGGAATGAGCAGTTCTTC
>TRBJ2-3|TRBD2|TRBV11-2|-
CASSSRGGLGSDTQYF
TGTGCCAGCAGCTCCCGGGGGGGCCTTGGCTCAGATACGCAGTATTTT
>TRBJ2-3|-|TRBV7-8|many
CASSLNAAGTDTQYF
TGTGCCAGCAGCTTAAACGCCGCTGGCACAGATACGCAGTATTTT
>TRBJ2-1|TRBD1|TRBV29-1|-
CSVVGREGAAYNEQFF
TGCAGCGTTGTAGGTCGAGAGGGGGCGGCCTACAATGAGCAGTTCTTC
>TRBJ2-5|-|TRBV20-1|-
CSARETQYF
TGCAGTGCCAGAGAGACCCAGTACTTC
>TRBJ2-4|TRBD1|TRBV6-6|many
CASSQTGVAKNIQYF
TGTGCCAGCAGCCAGACAGGGGTAGCCAAAAACATTCAGTACTTC
>TRBJ2-6|-|TRBV29-1|-
CSVRIRDSGANVLTF
TGCAGCGTTCGTATCAGGGACTCTGGGGCCAACGTCCTGACTTTC
>TRBJ2-7|TRBD1|TRBV4-1|-
CASSHQDRGFDEQYF
TGCGCCAGCAGCCACCAGGACAGGGGGTTCGACGAGCAGTACTTC
>TRBJ2-5|TRBD2|TRBV20-1|few
CSATQEATSEETQYF
TGCAGTGCTACGCAGGAGGCGACTAGCGAAGAGACCCAGTACTTC
>TRBJ1-2|TRBD1|TRBV29-1|many
CSVAPDRSPYGYTF
TGCAGCGTTGCCCCGGACAGGAGCCCCTATGGCTACACCTTC
>TRBJ1-2|-|TRBV2|few
CASSGRRVYGYTF
TGTGCCAGCAGCGGTCGGAGAGTCTATGGCTACACCTTC
>TRBJ2-1|-|TRBV20-1|-
CSARPRDSNSGEQFF
TGCAGTGCTAGGCCTCGGGACTCCAATAGCGGAGAGCAGTTCTTC
>TRBJ2-1|TRBD1|TRBV3-1|once
CASSQDEEGTVYNEQFF
TGTGCCAGCAGCCAAGATGAAGAAGGGACAGTCTACAATGAGCAGTTCTTC